Included here is one T cell receptor (beta chain) sequence, with context. The CDR3 contains 13 residues. Germline CDR1 SGHDT, CDR2 YYEEEE. V lost 4 bases, J lost 5 bases, and 11 bases lay in between. The sample is drawn from a study of blood T cells in healthy people across ages. Every sample had a minimum of 6 million PBMCs isolated. No fewer than 5 micrograms of total RNA were isolated from every sample. A second PCR, run for roughly 6 to 11 cycles, used a sample-barcoded 5' primer plus a J-beta primer mix. TCRdb reanalysed the 5' RACE reads using MiXCR and keeps one entry per CDR3 protein. Of about 780,000 distinct CDR3 sequences in the sample, 35% to 60% were seen once.

The receptor comes from a man older than 75 in good health. The chain links TRBV5-6 to TRBJ2-3, with D tentatively TRBD1 (6 bases). The sequenced material came from blood. CDR3 in DNA: TGTGCCAGCAGCGATACAGGGAGAGATACGCAGTATTTT. Amino acid sequence: CASSDTGRDTQYF. The variable domain in full, completed from reference TRBV5-6 and TRBJ2-3, reads DAGVTQSPTHLIKTRGQQVTLRCSPKSGHDTVSWYQQALGQGPQFIFQYYEEEERQRGNFPDRFSGHQFPNYSSELNVNALLLGDSALYLCASSDTGRDTQYFGPGTRLTVL.